Following are 5 T cell receptor beta chains from one sample sequenced in a study of blood T cell repertoires in COVID-19. The assay was immunoSEQ multiplex PCR, and TCRdb's table has in-frame clones only and misses some. The table has about 310,000 clones, over 80% seen once. Source material: PBMCs or T cells enriched from blood (not recorded which). These receptors were collected from a woman younger than 30 who had recovered from COVID-19.

The genes are TRBV7-2 and TRBJ1-2; 10 bases align to TRBD1. CDR1 is SGHTA and CDR2 is FQGNSA in the germline V gene. The CDR3 runs 15 residues. J gave up 4 bases and V 1 base, and 3 bases lay outside the gene matches. The CDR3 sequence is CASSLGQGALYGYTF. The CDR3 coding sequence is TGTGCCAGCAGCTTAGGACAGGGGGCTCTCTATGGCTACACCTTC.

The gene calls are TRBV10-3 and TRBJ2-7; D ambiguous. Germline-derived CDR1 and CDR2 are ENHRY and SYGVKD. CDR3 size: 13 residues. The V and J ends lost 3 bases and 0 bases respectively, with 6 bases between them. The CDR3 reads CAISESNSYEQYF. The CDR3 DNA sequence: TGTGCCATCAGTGAAAGCAACTCCTACGAGCAGTACTTC.

Of note for this clone: The junction departs from germline at one end; a sequencing error may be responsible. The chain uses TRBV7-9 and TRBJ1-2, with D possibly matching TRBD1 (6 bases). The CDR3 loop spans 14 amino acids. Germline CDR1 and CDR2: SEHNR and FQNEAQ (reference sequence). The CDR3 bases are TGTGCCAGCAGCGAGTTCCGGGACAACTTTGGCTACACCTTC. Its protein product is CASSEFRDNFGYTF.

This sequence joins TRBV5-1 and TRBJ2-1, with 8 bases aligning to TRBD2. Unmatched junction bases numbered 1, after V lost 0 bases and J lost 5 bases. Per the germline V gene, CDR1 is SGHRS and CDR2 is YFSETQ. The CDR3 length is 14 residues. DNA of the CDR3: TGCGCCAGCAGCTTGGAAGCGGGAGACAATGAGCAGTTCTTC. Its protein is CASSLEAGDNEQFF.

J is TRBJ1-3 and V is TRBV30; D unclear. The V gene's germline CDR1 is GTSNPN and CDR2 SVGIG (reference sequence). V was pared by 1 base and J by 4 bases, with 8 bases between. This CDR3 spans 13 amino acids. The CDR3 DNA follows: TGTGCCTGGAGTGGGGGAGAAGGAAACACCATATATTTT. Protein sequence: CAWSGGEGNTIYF.